The 26 T cell receptor beta chains below were found in one sample sequenced in a study of cytomegalovirus exposure and HLA in healthy donors. The PCR had 60 Vbeta and 13 Jbeta primers. Sequencing used immunoSEQ multiplex PCR; TCRdb keeps in-frame clones, though not all of them. The sample totals about 88,000 clones. Source material: PBMCs. The receptors stem from a girl aged 5-17 years in good health and CMV-seropositive.

The DNA of the CDR3 is TGTGCCAGCAGCGTGACTGTAACTAGCACAGATACGCAGTATTTT. It translates to CASSVTVTSTDTQYF. This chain connects TRBV9 to TRBJ2-3, with D unclear. Trimming left V 2 bases short and J 0 bases short, with 10 bases between. The length of the CDR3 is 15 residues. Germline V gene data show CDR1 as SGDLS and CDR2 as YYNGEE.

Worth noting for this clone: The junction does not match germline at one end; this may be a read error. The chain is built from TRBV4-2 and TRBJ2-7; tentative D call: TRBD1 (6 bases). The CDR3 runs to 15 residues. Germline V gene lookup returns CDR1 LGHNA and CDR2 YNFKEQ. Here the CDR3 DNA reads TGTGCCAGCAGCCAAGATCGGGGAATAGAAATGGGGGCATCCTTC. As protein: CASSQDRGIEMGASF.

The gene calls are TRBV9 and TRBJ2-1; 13 positions match TRBD2. CDR1 and CDR2 from the germline V gene are SGDLS and YYNGEE. The CDR3 totals 16 residues. V dropped 3 bases and J dropped 8; count of bases not matched to a gene: 8. The CDR3 loop reads CASSATGTSGVDEQFF. As DNA, the CDR3 is TGTGCCAGCAGCGCAACCGGGACTAGCGGGGTTGATGAGCAGTTCTTC.

V gene TRBV19 combines with J gene TRBJ1-2; D is perhaps TRBD1 (6 bases). Germline V gene lookup returns CDR1 LNHDA and CDR2 SQIVND (reference sequence). Trimming left V 5 bases short and J 3 bases short, with 16 bases between. This CDR3 is built from 15 residues. The CDR3 is CASSPGTPRDYGYTF. The CDR3 DNA sequence: TGTGCCAGTAGTCCAGGGACACCACGGGACTATGGCTACACCTTC.

This rearrangement joins TRBV9 to TRBJ1-3; 8 nucleotides align to TRBD1. The V and J ends lost 4 bases and 2 bases, in that order; junction bases with no gene match: 5. The CDR3 runs 15 residues. The germline CDR1 and CDR2 sequences are SGDLS and YYNGEE. The DNA of the CDR3 is TGTGCCAGCAGCATCCAGGGGGCAGCTGGAAACACCATATATTTT. Translation gives CASSIQGAAGNTIYF. The full variable domain, in which reference TRBV9 and TRBJ1-3 provide the parts outside the CDR3, is DSGVTQTPKHLITATGQRVTLRCSPRSGDLSVYWYQQSLDQGLQFLIQYYNGEERAKGNILERFSAQQFPDLHSELNLSSLELGDSALYFCASSIQGAAGNTIYFGEGSWLTVV.

The chain links TRBV7-6 to TRBJ1-6; no firm D call. The V gene lost 0 bases and the J gene lost 7 bases, with 4 bases spanning the gap. Germline lookup yields CDR1 SGHVS and CDR2 FNYEAQ. CDR3 size: 13 residues. The CDR3 here is CASSLAQNSPLHF. The DNA for the CDR3 is TGTGCCAGCAGCTTAGCTCAGAATTCACCCCTCCACTTT. Full variable domain (remainder filled in from reference TRBV7-6 and TRBJ1-6): GAGVSQSPRYKVTKRGQDVALRCDPISGHVSLYWYRQALGQGPEFLTYFNYEAQQDKSGLPNDRFSAERPEGSISTLTIQRTEQRDSAMYRCASSLAQNSPLHFGNGTRLTVT.

The chain employs TRBV6-1 and TRBJ1-1; 7 nucleotides match TRBD1. The CDR3 has 15 amino acids. Looked up from germline, CDR1 is MNHNS and CDR2 is SASEGT. V shed 6 bases, J shed 5 bases, and the junction held 12 bases outside the gene matches. CDR3 sequence: CASREGERGHTEAFF. For the CDR3, the DNA is TGTGCCAGCAGGGAGGGGGAAAGGGGGCATACTGAAGCTTTCTTT.

The V call is TRBV18, the J call TRBJ2-4; tentatively, D is TRBD1 (6 bases). Trimming removed 2 bases at V and 7 bases at J, with 12 bases between. Germline values: CDR1 KGHSH, CDR2 LQKENI. The CDR3 runs 14 residues. DNA for the CDR3: TGTGCCAGCTCACCAATCGGGCAGGGGAACATTCAGTACTTC. This translates into CASSPIGQGNIQYF.

V and J are TRBV5-6 and TRBJ2-2; 13 positions match TRBD2. The V gene end was trimmed by 4 bases and the J gene end by 1 base; junction bases not matched to a gene: 7. Germline loops: CDR1 SGHDT, CDR2 YYEEEE. CDR3 length: 18 amino acids. The CDR3 sequence: CASSNILAGGRNTGELFF. The CDR3 DNA sequence: TGTGCCAGCAGCAACATACTAGCGGGGGGGAGGAACACCGGGGAGCTGTTTTTT.

This chain connects TRBV7-6 to TRBJ1-6, with TRBD1 identical over 8 bases. Unmatched junction bases numbered 3, after V lost 4 bases and J lost 7 bases. The CDR3 totals 14 residues. CDR1 and CDR2 from the germline V gene are SGHVS and FNYEAQ. The CDR3: CASSSGGANSPLHF. The CDR3 DNA reads TGTGCCAGCAGCTCAGGGGGCGCGAATTCACCCCTCCACTTT.

The rearrangement joins TRBV30 to TRBJ1-1; TRBD1 agrees at 7 bases. Looked up from germline, CDR1 is GTSNPN and CDR2 is SVGIG (reference sequence). V gave up 3 bases and J gave up 0 bases; unmatched junction bases: 7. This CDR3 has 15 residues. CDR3 residues: CAWSPGQALNTEAFF. DNA for the CDR3: TGTGCCTGGAGCCCCGGACAGGCCTTGAACACTGAAGCTTTCTTT.

The V and J genes are TRBV19 and TRBJ1-5, with 9 positions matching TRBD1. V lost 7 bases to trimming and J lost 3 bases; unmatched junction nucleotides: 7. The CDR3 sequence is 15 residues long. CDR1 is LNHDA, CDR2 SQIVND, per germline (reference sequence). The CDR3 loop reads CASKIDRGFNQPQHF. The CDR3 DNA reads TGTGCCAGTAAAATAGACAGGGGGTTCAATCAGCCCCAGCATTTT.

This chain connects TRBV6-1 to TRBJ1-1; maybe TRBD1 (6 bases). Germline V lookup: CDR1 MNHNS, CDR2 SASEGT. V lost 11 bases and J 2 bases, leaving 12 bases between the germline ends. CDR3 length: 12 amino acids. CDR3 amino acids: CAALQGNTEAFF. As DNA, the CDR3 is TGTGCCGCCCTACAGGGAAACACTGAAGCTTTCTTT.

The chain couples TRBV5-6 to TRBJ1-2; possibly TRBD1 for D (5 bases). V was pared by 4 bases and J by 5 bases, with 12 bases between. CDR3 size: 13 residues. The germline gives CDR1 SGHDT, CDR2 YYEEEE. The CDR3 sequence: CASSRTGSYGYTF. The CDR3 DNA sequence: TGTGCCAGCAGCCGTACAGGATCTTATGGCTACACCTTC.

This chain connects TRBV5-6 to TRBJ1-2; D might be TRBD1 (6 bases). V was clipped by 0 bases and J by 4 bases, with 16 bases between them. CDR3 size: 16 residues. CDR1 is SGHDT and CDR2 is YYEEEE in the germline V gene. Written as DNA, the CDR3 is TGTGCCAGCAGCTTGGGGGGACACTTCTCCCCCTATGGCTACACCTTC. This encodes CASSLGGHFSPYGYTF.

This chain connects TRBV2 to TRBJ2-5, with 10 nucleotides matching TRBD2. Germline V gene data show CDR1 as SNHLY and CDR2 as FYNNEI. The CDR3 length is 16 residues. Unmatched junction bases numbered 13, after V lost 7 bases and J lost 5 bases. The CDR3 coding sequence is TGTGCCAGCATGATAGCGGGGGGCCTGGAAAGGGAGACCCAGTACTTC. It yields the protein CASMIAGGLERETQYF.

The chain employs TRBV29-1 and TRBJ1-1; 7 nucleotides line up with TRBD1. CDR3 length equals 12 residues. Trimming cost V 5 bases and J 4 bases; bases outside gene matches: 4. Germline values: CDR1 SQVTM, CDR2 ANQGSEA. The CDR3 here is CSVTKGATEAFF. In DNA form, the CDR3 reads TGCAGCGTTACAAAGGGGGCCACTGAAGCTTTCTTT.

The V and J genes are TRBV10-3 and TRBJ1-2; D gene ambiguous. Germline assignment: CDR1 ENHRY and CDR2 SYGVKD. Trimming removed 3 bases from V and 2 bases from J, with 4 bases in between. The length of the CDR3 is 12 residues. The CDR3 loop is CAISDQNYGYTF. For the CDR3, the DNA is TGTGCCATCAGTGACCAAAACTATGGCTACACCTTC.

The chain couples TRBV9 to TRBJ1-1; no clear D. Germline values: CDR1 SGDLS, CDR2 YYNGEE. The germline V and J ends were trimmed by 4 bases and 0 bases, with 10 bases remaining between them. The CDR3 runs 14 residues. Written as DNA, the CDR3 is TGTGCCAGCAGCCCAGGAACCCTGAACACTGAAGCTTTCTTT. Translated, it gives CASSPGTLNTEAFF.

The chain links TRBV6-5 to TRBJ1-6; possibly TRBD1 for D (6 bases). Per germline, CDR1 MNHEY and CDR2 SVGAGI. V shed 6 bases and J shed 7 bases, with 13 bases lying between them. The CDR3 sequence is 14 residues long. The CDR3 nucleotides are TGTGCCAGCAGCTCCTCCCAGGGGAATTCACCCCTCCACTTT. Protein: CASSSSQGNSPLHF.

V usage is TRBV4-3 and J usage is TRBJ2-5; D gene unclear. Looked up from germline, CDR1 is LGHNA and CDR2 is YSLEER. This CDR3 comprises 13 residues. V shed 4 bases and J shed 1 base, with 7 bases lying between them. CDR3 region: CASSRQVQETQYF. In nucleotides, the CDR3 is TGCGCCAGCAGCCGCCAGGTCCAAGAGACCCAGTACTTC.

The chain links TRBV19 to TRBJ1-2; D is possibly TRBD1 (5 bases). This CDR3 has 14 amino acids. The V and J ends lost 4 bases and 6 bases respectively, with 15 bases between them. Per germline, CDR1 LNHDA and CDR2 SQIVND (reference sequence). The CDR3 protein is CASSTPGKGHGYTF. The DNA for the CDR3 is TGTGCCAGTAGTACACCAGGGAAAGGGCATGGCTACACCTTC. The variable domain in full, completed from reference TRBV19 and TRBJ1-2, reads DGGITQSPKYLFRKEGQNVTLSCEQNLNHDAMYWYRQDPGQGLRLIYYSQIVNDFQKGDIAEGYSVSREKKESFPLTVTSAQKNPTAFYLCASSTPGKGHGYTFGSGTRLTVV.

The gene calls are TRBV2 and TRBJ2-5; the match to TRBD2 covers 10 bases. V shed 4 bases, J shed 2 bases, and the junction held 4 bases outside the gene matches. The CDR3 is made up of 15 amino acids. Germline CDR1 is SNHLY and CDR2 is FYNNEI. The CDR3 region has the DNA TGTGCCAGCAGTGCGGGACTAGCGTCTCAAGAGACCCAGTACTTC. It specifies CASSAGLASQETQYF. Variable domain in full (rest from reference TRBV2 and TRBJ2-5): EPEVTQTPSHQVTQMGQEVILRCVPISNHLYFYWYRQILGQKVEFLVSFYNNEISEKSEIFDDQFSVERPDGSNFTLKIRSTKLEDSAMYFCASSAGLASQETQYFGPGTRLLVL.

The chain recombines TRBV9 with TRBJ1-5; 7 nucleotides line up with TRBD1. V trimming: 6 bases; J trimming: 6 bases; junction bases outside the gene matches: 9. Germline CDR1 reads SGDLS; CDR2 reads YYNGEE. This CDR3 is 14 amino acids long. Here the CDR3 DNA reads TGTGCCAGCAACCGAGGGGGCGAAGGTCAGCCCCAGCATTTT. Its protein is CASNRGGEGQPQHF.

This CDR3 reads CASSAGQGEWTNEKLFF. The DNA of the CDR3 is TGTGCCAGTAGTGCGGGACAGGGGGAATGGACTAATGAAAAACTGTTTTTT. This chain uses TRBV19 with TRBJ1-4; 11 nucleotides align to TRBD1. With 5 bases clipped from V and 2 bases from J, the junction kept 7 bases outside the gene matches. CDR3 length equals 17 residues. Germline lookup yields CDR1 LNHDA and CDR2 SQIVND (reference sequence).

J is TRBJ2-3 and V is TRBV6-1, with D perhaps matching TRBD2 (7 bases). Germline values: CDR1 MNHNS, CDR2 SASEGT. The CDR3 length is 18 residues. Trimming cost V 2 bases and J 0 bases, with 18 bases left between them. The CDR3 loop is CASSESPYAGASTDTQYF. The CDR3 nucleotides read TGTGCCAGCAGTGAATCCCCTTACGCGGGGGCTAGCACAGATACGCAGTATTTT.